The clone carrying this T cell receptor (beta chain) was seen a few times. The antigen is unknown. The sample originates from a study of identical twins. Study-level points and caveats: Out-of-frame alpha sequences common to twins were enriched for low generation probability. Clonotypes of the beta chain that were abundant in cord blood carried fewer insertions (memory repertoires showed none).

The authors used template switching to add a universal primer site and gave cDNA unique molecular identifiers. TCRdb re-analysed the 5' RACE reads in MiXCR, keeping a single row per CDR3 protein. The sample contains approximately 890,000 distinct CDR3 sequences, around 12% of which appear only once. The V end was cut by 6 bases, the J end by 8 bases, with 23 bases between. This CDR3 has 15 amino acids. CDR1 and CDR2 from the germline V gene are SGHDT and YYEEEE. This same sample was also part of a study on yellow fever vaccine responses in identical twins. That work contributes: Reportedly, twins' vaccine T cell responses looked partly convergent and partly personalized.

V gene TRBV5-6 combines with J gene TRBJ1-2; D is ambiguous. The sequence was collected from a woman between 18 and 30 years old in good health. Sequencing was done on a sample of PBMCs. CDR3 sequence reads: CASTPTWASSRGYTF. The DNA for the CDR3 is TGTGCCAGCACCCCCACCTGGGCCTCCTCGCGGGGCTACACCTTC.